This passage covers 20 T cell receptor beta chains from one sample sequenced in a study of spatial heterogeneity in lung cancer. The time point here: sample taken at primary tumor resection. Using its own MiXCR run on the 5' RACE reads, TCRdb lists one record per CDR3 protein. Of around 20,000 distinct CDR3 sequences in the sample, 7.5% were seen once. These receptors have no known antigen. Study results and limitations: Mutation tallies in tumors tracked expanded intratumoral alpha and beta TCR counts.

This specimen was lung tumor tissue, taken at surgery. Every receptor here comes from a male donor with early-stage non-small cell lung cancer.

This clonotype has a count of ten or more. The chain uses TRBV28 and TRBJ1-1; TRBD1 agrees at 7 bases. The trim removed 6 bases at V and 0 bases at J, leaving 4 bases unmatched. The CDR3 is 14 amino acids. Germline V gives CDR1 MDHEN, CDR2 SYDVKM. The CDR3 nucleotides are TGTGCCAGCAGAACAGGGGATCTGAACACTGAAGCTTTCTTT. Translated: CASRTGDLNTEAFF.

This clonotype was found many times. The V call is TRBV7-2, the J call TRBJ2-2; 11 bases line up with TRBD1. Germline-derived CDR1 and CDR2 are SGHTA and FQGNSA. The ends lost 4 bases at V and 4 bases at J; junction bases unmatched: 5. CDR3 length equals 16 residues. The CDR3 sequence is CASSSGQGAFTGELFF. The CDR3 region has the DNA TGTGCCAGCAGCTCCGGACAGGGGGCCTTCACCGGGGAGCTGTTTTTT.

In its sample, this clonotype was seen many times. V and J are TRBV4-1 and TRBJ2-3, with D perhaps assigned TRBD1 or TRBD2 (5 bases each). Germline V gives CDR1 MGHRA, CDR2 YSYEKL. Trimming removed 4 bases from V and 0 bases from J, with 17 bases in between. This CDR3 is built from 17 residues. The CDR3 region has the DNA TGCGCCAGCAGCCGGAGGTCCCAGGGTGAAAGCACAGATACGCAGTATTTT. The encoded protein is CASSRRSQGESTDTQYF.

This clonotype was seen ten or more times. This rearrangement joins TRBV10-2 to TRBJ2-7, with TRBD2 matching 10 bases. Germline CDR1 WSHSY, CDR2 SAAADI. This CDR3 spans 14 amino acids. The ends lost 6 bases at V and 7 bases at J; junction bases unmatched: 9. CDR3 loop: CASRPSGGEGEQYF. CDR3 DNA sequence: TGCGCCAGCAGACCTAGCGGGGGTGAGGGAGAGCAGTACTTC.

This clonotype was recorded at least ten times. The V call is TRBV28, the J call TRBJ2-6; no clear D gene. Trimming removed 3 bases at V and 4 bases at J, with 4 bases between. This CDR3 spans 13 amino acids. Germline CDR1 reads MDHEN; CDR2 reads SYDVKM. The CDR3 sequence is CASSLGGANVLTF. Here the CDR3 DNA reads TGTGCCAGCAGTTTGGGAGGGGCCAACGTCCTGACTTTC.

This clonotype was counted between two and nine times. V is TRBV7-2 and J is TRBJ1-4, with 10 positions matching TRBD1. The CDR3 has 15 amino acids. The germline CDR1 and CDR2 sequences are SGHTA and FQGNSA. V was clipped by 5 bases and J by 6 bases; unmatched bases: 6. CDR3 sequence (DNA): TGTGCCAGCAGCCAAACCGGGACAGGGGATGAAAAACTGTTTTTT. This codes for CASSQTGTGDEKLFF. Full variable domain (remainder filled in from reference TRBV7-2 and TRBJ1-4): GAGVSQSPSNKVTEKGKDVELRCDPISGHTALYWYRQSLGQGLEFLIYFQGNSAPDKSGLPSDRFSAERTGGSVSTLTIQRTQQEDSAVYLCASSQTGTGDEKLFFGSGTQLSVL.

This clonotype was seen a handful of times. The CDR3 spells CASSFDEGLLPLTDTQYF. The CDR3 DNA reads TGTGCCAGCAGCTTCGATGAGGGTTTGTTACCGCTCACAGATACGCAGTATTTT. V and J are TRBV5-4 and TRBJ2-3; perhaps TRBD2 as D (5 bases). The CDR3 has 18 residues. The V end lost 2 bases, the J end lost 2 bases, and 21 bases lay between the germline ends. Germline V gives CDR1 SGHNT, CDR2 YYREEE (reference sequence).

This clonotype was detected only a few times. This chain connects TRBV5-1 to TRBJ2-5; TRBD1 matches at 7 bases. The CDR3 is 14 residues long. Germline-derived CDR1 and CDR2 are SGHRS and YFSETQ. The junction had 6 bases not matched to a gene; V was cut back by 6 bases and J by 1 base. The CDR3 sequence: CASTPGQVQETQYF. DNA for the CDR3: TGCGCCAGCACCCCCGGACAGGTCCAAGAGACCCAGTACTTC.

This clonotype was picked up a small number of times. The V gene is TRBV6-6, the J gene TRBJ2-7; D is undetermined. In germline, CDR1 is MNHNY, CDR2 SVGAGI (reference sequence). This CDR3 is 12 amino acids long. Trimming removed 6 bases from V and 7 bases from J, with 13 bases in between. The CDR3 nucleotides are TGTGCCAGCAGCCCTGGGTTGGGGGAGCAGTACTTC. It specifies CASSPGLGEQYF.

At least ten counts were recorded for this clonotype. This sequence joins TRBV20-1 and TRBJ2-7; D is ambiguous. This CDR3 spans 15 amino acids. The germline gives CDR1 DFQATT, CDR2 SNEGSKA (reference sequence). V shed 0 bases and J shed 0 bases, with 12 bases lying between them. The CDR3 is CSARDRIGPSYEQYF. The DNA for the CDR3 is TGCAGTGCTAGAGATCGTATAGGGCCCTCCTACGAGCAGTACTTC.

The sample holds a few counts of this clonotype. J is TRBJ1-3 and V is TRBV2; the D is unclear. The CDR3 consists of 15 residues. The V and J ends lost 4 bases and 2 bases respectively, with 12 bases between them. CDR1 SNHLY and CDR2 FYNNEI come from the germline V gene. The CDR3, as DNA: TGTGCCAGCAGTGCGGTGGGCGCCGCTGGAAACACCATATATTTT. It is translated as CASSAVGAAGNTIYF.

This clonotype occurred many times. This sequence joins TRBV9 and TRBJ2-3; D gene unclear. The V and J ends lost 0 bases and 1 base respectively, with 12 bases between them. The CDR3 runs 16 residues. Germline V gives CDR1 SGDLS, CDR2 YYNGEE. The CDR3: CASSVGTTLGTDTQYF. The CDR3 DNA follows: TGTGCCAGCAGCGTAGGTACCACCCTAGGCACAGATACGCAGTATTTT.

In its sample, this clonotype was seen many times. CDR3 DNA sequence: TGCAGTGCTCGACAGGGGACTAAATCCTACGAGCAGTACTTC. Its protein is CSARQGTKSYEQYF. The chain has TRBV20-1 and TRBJ2-7, with a tentative D call TRBD1 (8 bases). With 5 bases removed from V and 1 base from J, the gap between germline ends came to 15 bases. The CDR3 totals 14 residues. The germline CDR1 and CDR2 sequences are DFQATT and SNEGSKA (reference sequence).

This clonotype was seen at least ten times. At one of its ends the junction is not consistent with the germline gene, which may arise from a read error. The chain is built from TRBV9 and TRBJ2-7, with TRBD1 matching 8 bases. From germline, CDR1 is SGDLS and CDR2 YYNGEE. This CDR3 has 15 residues. The CDR3 region has the DNA TGTGCCAGCAGCGTAGGGACAGGGAAGTCCTCCGAGCAGTACTTC. This encodes CASSVGTGKSSEQYF.

This clonotype was found a few times. The chain carries TRBV12-3 or TRBV12-4 and TRBJ1-2; D remains unclear. CDR3 length: 13 amino acids. V lost 2 bases and J lost 6, with 10 bases in between. CDR3 in DNA: TGTGCCAGCAGTTTATGGAGGGAGGATGGCTACACCTTC. Translation gives CASSLWREDGYTF.

This clonotype occurred many times. V gene TRBV7-3 combines with J gene TRBJ1-1; tentative D call: TRBD1 (6 bases). The V gene lost 3 bases and the J gene lost 5 bases, with 10 bases spanning the gap. The CDR3 is made up of 13 amino acids. The germline gives CDR1 SGHTA, CDR2 FQGTGA. This CDR3 is CASSLERGTEAFF. CDR3 DNA sequence: TGTGCCAGCAGCTTGGAAAGGGGGACTGAAGCTTTCTTT.

This clonotype occurred many times. The chain links TRBV25-1 to TRBJ2-7; possible D gene TRBD2, 7 bases. V was trimmed by 10 bases and J by 2 bases, leaving 18 bases between them. The CDR3 is 14 residues long. Per germline, CDR1 MGHDK and CDR2 SYGVNS. The CDR3 here is CATAVEGGAYEQYF. CDR3 coding DNA: TGTGCCACCGCGGTCGAAGGGGGGGCCTACGAGCAGTACTTC.

The V gene is TRBV7-2, the J gene TRBJ1-3, with 7 bases that match TRBD1. The V and J ends lost 4 bases and 1 base, in that order; junction bases with no gene match: 4. In germline, CDR1 is SGHTA, CDR2 FQGNSA. CDR3 length: 15 amino acids. As DNA, the CDR3 is TGTGCCAGCAGCTGGCCAGGGGGATCTGGAAACACCATATATTTT. Protein product: CASSWPGGSGNTIYF.

The V and J genes are TRBV2 and TRBJ2-7; 9 positions match TRBD1. The CDR3 runs to 14 residues. The germline CDR1 and CDR2 sequences are SNHLY and FYNNEI. J was trimmed by 7 bases and V by 6 bases; bases with no gene match: 10. The CDR3 region is CASREQGARGEQYF. The CDR3 DNA sequence: TGTGCCAGCAGAGAACAGGGGGCTCGGGGGGAGCAGTACTTC.

This clonotype occurred many times. This chain uses TRBV12-3 or TRBV12-4 with TRBJ2-7; TRBD1 matches 8 bases. This CDR3 is 14 amino acids long. V trimming: 7 bases; J trimming: 5 bases; junction bases outside the gene matches: 10. The CDR3 nucleotides read TGTGCCAGCATCGGGACAGGAGAAGTCCACGAGCAGTACTTC. Its translation: CASIGTGEVHEQYF.